The next 26 T cell receptor beta chains were all read from a single sample in a study of metastatic and nonmetastatic thyroid tumors. MiXCR was used by TCRdb to re-call the PCR reads. This repertoire shows about 24,000 clones, 22% found once; its top ten account for approximately 7.5%. Each patient came to thyroid surgery without any prior treatment (of any kind). Sequencing input: blood. These receptors all stem from a female donor with papillary thyroid cancer or a benign thyroid nodule (not recorded which). Some clones in this sample may be carry-over from other donors' samples.

This clone was detected ten times or more. The chain is built from TRBV20-1 and TRBJ2-3; 12 nucleotides agree with TRBD2. Unmatched junction bases numbered 8, after V lost 6 bases and J lost 4 bases. This CDR3 spans 15 amino acids. Germline V lookup: CDR1 DFQATT, CDR2 SNEGSKA (reference sequence). The chain's CDR3 is CSAAGLAGFSDTQYF. Here the CDR3 DNA reads TGCAGTGCCGCCGGACTAGCGGGATTCTCAGATACGCAGTATTTT.

Only one count was recorded for this clone. The junction shows a germline mismatch at one end, possibly a read error. The chain carries TRBV9 and TRBJ2-6, with D unclear. The CDR3 contains 16 residues. From germline, CDR1 is SGDLS and CDR2 YYNGEE. CDR3: CASSVDCASGANVLTF. In DNA form, the CDR3 reads TGTGCCAGCAGCGTAGATTGCGCCTCTGGTGCCAACGTCCTGACTTTC.

Regarding this clone: This may stem from a read error, because a much larger clone lies one nucleotide away. The rearrangement uses TRBV20-1 and TRBJ2-5, with D perhaps TRBD1 (6 bases). The CDR3 sequence is 16 residues long. V was cut by 1 base and J by 6 bases, with 21 bases left in between. Germline lookup yields CDR1 DFQATT and CDR2 SNEGSKA (reference sequence). The CDR3 sequence: CSARAFGTWGLKTQYF. The CDR3 nucleotides read TGCAGTGCTAGAGCTTTCGGGACATGGGGCTTGAAGACCCAGTACTTC.

The CDR3 protein is CASRPHDREGEKLFF. CDR3 coding DNA: TGTGCCAGCAGACCCCATGACAGGGAGGGCGAAAAACTGTTTTTT. The chain is built from TRBV7-9 and TRBJ1-4; TRBD1 matches at 7 bases. The V gene end was trimmed by 6 bases and the J gene end by 8 bases; junction bases not matched to a gene: 12. The CDR3 consists of 15 residues. The germline gives CDR1 SEHNR, CDR2 FQNEAQ (reference sequence). Complete variable domain (other parts from reference TRBV7-9 and TRBJ1-4): DTGVSQNPRHKITKRGQNVTFRCDPISEHNRLYWYRQTLGQGPEFLTYFQNEAQLEKSRLLSDRFSAERPKGSFSTLEIQRTEQGDSAMYLCASRPHDREGEKLFFGSGTQLSVL.

The V call is TRBV24-1, the J call TRBJ2-1, with D tentatively TRBD2 (5 bases). The CDR3 has 15 residues. V lost 4 bases and J 6 bases, leaving 15 bases between the germline ends. Germline V gives CDR1 KGHDR, CDR2 SFDVKD. As DNA, the CDR3 is TGTGCCACCAGTGACCGCGCGGAGGCCGGCAATGAGCAGTTCTTC. It yields the protein CATSDRAEAGNEQFF.

This clone was seen once. The chain couples TRBV12-3 or TRBV12-4 to TRBJ1-1, with 8 bases identical to TRBD1. The CDR3 is 13 amino acids. The V gene end was trimmed by 10 bases and the J gene end by 3 bases; junction bases not matched to a gene: 7. The CDR3 coding sequence is TGTGCCACAACTTTACAGGGGGACACTGAAGCTTTCTTT. It encodes CATTLQGDTEAFF.

The rearrangement joins TRBV20-1 to TRBJ2-2, with D perhaps being TRBD1 or TRBD2 (6 bases each). V lost 1 base to trimming and J lost 5 bases, with 8 bases between them. The CDR3 extends over 13 amino acids. Germline V gene sequence: CDR1 DFQATT, CDR2 SNEGSKA (reference sequence). Here the CDR3 reads CSARVGGTGELFF. The DNA of the CDR3 is TGCAGTGCTAGAGTAGGGGGGACCGGGGAGCTGTTTTTT.

The rearrangement links TRBV20-1 to TRBJ2-7; TRBD1 aligns across 7 bases. The CDR3 covers 13 residues. Germline CDR1 reads DFQATT; CDR2 reads SNEGSKA (reference sequence). V lost 6 bases, J lost 3 bases, and 8 bases stayed unmatched. The CDR3 DNA reads TGCAGTGCCTTACCGGGACAGAGCTACGAGCAGTACTTC. Translating gives CSALPGQSYEQYF.

By share, this clone counts as medium-sized (0.01 to 0.1%). The V gene is TRBV6-1, the J gene TRBJ2-7, with 7 bases aligning to TRBD1. J was trimmed by 3 bases and V by 6 bases; bases with no gene match: 8. Germline lookup yields CDR1 MNHNS and CDR2 SASEGT. The CDR3 is 14 amino acids. The CDR3 bases are TGTGCCAGCAGAGCAGAGGGACAGTACTACGAGCAGTACTTC. Translated, it gives CASRAEGQYYEQYF.

The sample holds many counts of this clone. The gene calls are TRBV3-1 and TRBJ2-1; possible D gene TRBD2, 5 bases. Trimming removed 3 bases from V and 7 bases from J, with 7 bases in between. The CDR3 sequence is 12 residues long. Germline V CDR1 and CDR2: LGHDT, YNNKEL (reference sequence). CDR3 sequence (DNA): TGTGCCAGCAGCCATCGCGGGAATGAGCAGTTCTTC. It encodes CASSHRGNEQFF.

The V call is TRBV12-3 or TRBV12-4, the J call TRBJ1-3; D ambiguous. There are 12 residues in the CDR3. The V gene lost 2 bases and the J gene lost 6 bases, with 5 bases spanning the gap. The CDR3 loop reads CASSLSENTIYF. For the CDR3, the DNA is TGTGCCAGCAGTTTAAGCGAAAACACCATATATTTT.

This clone occurred a few times. The V call is TRBV10-3, the J call TRBJ1-1; no definite D call. Germline assignment: CDR1 ENHRY and CDR2 SYGVKD. The V end was cut by 10 bases, the J end by 8 bases, with 17 bases between. This CDR3 is built from 12 residues. The CDR3 protein is CATNRDREEAFF. In nucleotides, the CDR3 is TGTGCCACCAACCGTGACCGCGAGGAAGCTTTCTTT.

As regards this clone: The CDR3 end shows no conserved phenylalanine or tryptophan, and so a read error is likely. No DNA is shown, since the ends of the CDR3 on it are uncertain; the CDR3 is the one TCRdb lists. V usage is TRBV2 and J usage is TRBJ1-3. Termini included, the CDR3 measures 12 amino acids. From germline, CDR1 is SNHLY and CDR2 FYNNEI. CDR3 protein: CASSVSGHTLYL.

This clone is termed medium-sized. CDR3 protein: CASSEFSEQFF. The CDR3 bases are TGTGCCAGCAGTGAATTTTCTGAGCAGTTCTTC. The chain recombines TRBV6-1 with TRBJ2-1, with D unresolved. The length of the CDR3 is 11 residues. Trimming removed 2 bases from V and 9 bases from J, with 5 bases in between. Germline V gene sequence: CDR1 MNHNS, CDR2 SASEGT.

This clone has ten or more counts. The chain employs TRBV4-1 and TRBJ1-3; 7 nucleotides line up with TRBD1. Germline V gene sequence: CDR1 MGHRA, CDR2 YSYEKL. Trimming cost V 4 bases and J 2 bases; bases outside gene matches: 5. This CDR3 spans 15 amino acids. The CDR3 bases are TGCGCCAGCAGCCGAACAGGGGTGGCTGGAAACACCATATATTTT. Its translation: CASSRTGVAGNTIYF.

The V and J genes are TRBV28 and TRBJ2-6, with D perhaps matching TRBD2 (6 bases). The CDR3 has 18 residues. V lost 4 bases and J lost 0, with 16 bases in between. Germline V lookup: CDR1 MDHEN, CDR2 SYDVKM. CDR3 in DNA: TGTGCCAGCAGTTCTACCCTGGGAGGCCCCTCTGGGGCCAACGTCCTGACTTTC. This gives the protein CASSSTLGGPSGANVLTF.

This clone was seen repeatedly, ten times or more. In DNA form, the CDR3 reads TGTGCCAGCAGCTTGAGGAGTAGCAACAATGAGCAGTTCTTC. Protein sequence: CASSLRSSNNEQFF. The rearrangement uses TRBV5-6 and TRBJ2-1; no firm D call. Trimming took 1 base from V and 5 from J, leaving 10 bases between them. CDR3 length equals 14 residues. Per germline, CDR1 SGHDT and CDR2 YYEEEE. Filled out from reference TRBV5-6 and TRBJ2-1, the complete variable domain reads DAGVTQSPTHLIKTRGQQVTLRCSPKSGHDTVSWYQQALGQGPQFIFQYYEEEERQRGNFPDRFSGHQFPNYSSELNVNALLLGDSALYLCASSLRSSNNEQFFGPGTRLTVL.

In this sample, this clone is medium-sized. The chain employs TRBV6-1 and TRBJ2-1; TRBD2 agrees at 8 bases. Trimming at V came to 6 bases and at J to 8 bases, leaving 9 bases not matched to a gene. This CDR3 has 14 residues. Germline CDR1 reads MNHNS; CDR2 reads SASEGT. CDR3 bases: TGTGCCAGCAGGACGGGGGGGCGCAGGGATGAGCAGTTCTTC. Protein product: CASRTGGRRDEQFF.

This clone was seen many times. The V and J genes are TRBV20-1 and TRBJ2-1, with 9 bases aligning to TRBD2. The germline gives CDR1 DFQATT, CDR2 SNEGSKA (reference sequence). The CDR3 consists of 16 residues. V shed 3 bases and J 5 bases; nucleotides not matched to a gene: 11. The CDR3 sequence is CSARGVPRGGHNEQFF. The CDR3 nucleotides read TGCAGTGCTAGGGGCGTGCCGCGGGGGGGCCACAATGAGCAGTTCTTC.

This clone has ten or more counts. The chain is built from TRBV4-1 and TRBJ1-5; D possibly corresponds to TRBD1 (5 bases). V shed 1 base and J shed 4 bases, with 11 bases lying between them. Germline lookup yields CDR1 MGHRA and CDR2 YSYEKL. CDR3 length equals 15 residues. The CDR3 spells CASSQAPGENQPQHF. The CDR3 nucleotides read TGCGCCAGCAGCCAAGCCCCGGGGGAAAATCAGCCCCAGCATTTT.

By its share, this clone is medium-sized. The V and J genes are TRBV6-1 and TRBJ1-1; D is perhaps TRBD1 (6 bases). There are 12 residues in the CDR3. The germline gives CDR1 MNHNS, CDR2 SASEGT. Trimming removed 5 bases at V and 8 bases at J, with 12 bases between. This chain's CDR3 is CASSSLGGEAFF. The CDR3, as DNA: TGTGCCAGCAGTTCCCTCGGGGGCGAAGCTTTCTTT.

In the case of this clone: At one end, the junction sequence differs from germline, possibly due to a read error. Here the CDR3 reads CASSPRRGQVSEASF. The CDR3 nucleotides read TGTGCCAGCAGTCCAAGGCGGGGACAGGTTTCTGAAGCTTCCTTT. The chain couples TRBV2 to TRBJ1-1, with 8 bases that match TRBD1. This CDR3 is built from 15 residues. CDR1 SNHLY and CDR2 FYNNEI come from the germline V gene.

There are many counts of this clone. This chain connects TRBV20-1 to TRBJ2-3; 11 nucleotides agree with TRBD2. This CDR3 contains 14 residues. Germline V gene lookup returns CDR1 DFQATT and CDR2 SNEGSKA (reference sequence). The junction had 4 bases not matched to a gene; V was cut back by 4 bases and J by 4 bases. CDR3 protein: CSAKGLADSDTQYF. As DNA, the CDR3 is TGCAGTGCTAAGGGACTAGCGGACTCAGATACGCAGTATTTT.

This clone has a count of ten or more. The CDR3 bases are TGCAGTGCTAGCCCTGACAGGGGGCTCCGCTACACCTTC. The encoded protein is CSASPDRGLRYTF. This chain joins TRBV20-1 and TRBJ1-2, with 10 bases matching TRBD1. The V gene's germline CDR1 is DFQATT and CDR2 SNEGSKA (reference sequence). CDR3 length: 13 residues. V was clipped by 3 bases and J by 9 bases; unmatched bases: 7.

This clone was seen a handful of times. One junction end disagrees with the germline gene, perhaps due to a read error. The chain is built from TRBV20-1 and TRBJ2-2; D may correspond to TRBD1 or TRBD2 (5 bases each). The CDR3 totals 13 residues. CDR1 is DFQATT, CDR2 SNEGSKA, per germline (reference sequence). Written as DNA, the CDR3 is TGCAGTGCCTCCTGGACAACCGCCGGGGAGCTGTTTTTC. Residues: CSASWTTAGELFF.

At least ten counts were recorded for this clone. The rearrangement uses TRBV19 and TRBJ1-1; D is uncertain. Germline assignment: CDR1 LNHDA and CDR2 SQIVND (reference sequence). Trimming stripped 5 bases from V and 3 bases from J, with 16 bases between. This CDR3 is 15 amino acids long. The CDR3 bases are TGTGCCAGTAGTGTGCTCGAGGCGGGGTACACTGAAGCTTTCTTT. Translated: CASSVLEAGYTEAFF.